Presented here are 18 T cell receptor beta chains from one specimen sequenced in a study of early T cells in non-severe SARS-CoV-2 infection. TCRdb fed the 5' RACE reads into MiXCR, producing one record per CDR3 protein. Among tens of thousands of distinct CDR3 sequences listed, under 15% were seen once. Sequencing used whole blood. Receptors originate from an adult who was a healthcare worker with PCR-confirmed SARS-CoV-2 infection or an uninfected control (not recorded which).

In DNA, the CDR3 is TGCAGCGCCCGGACAGGGGGCTACCCTGGCTACACCTTC. Its translation: CSARTGGYPGYTF. The chain carries TRBV29-1 and TRBJ1-2; 11 bases align to TRBD1. This CDR3 is built from 13 residues. CDR1 is SQVTM and CDR2 is ANQGSEA in the germline V gene. V dropped 7 bases and J dropped 7; count of bases not matched to a gene: 8.

This clonotype was found once. The CDR3 region is CASSSSYGTDYYGYTF. The DNA for the CDR3 is TGTGCCAGCAGTTCCAGTTACGGGACAGACTACTATGGCTACACCTTC. This sequence joins TRBV12-3 or TRBV12-4 and TRBJ1-2, with 7 positions matching TRBD1. J was trimmed by 3 bases and V by 4 bases; bases with no gene match: 11. The length of the CDR3 is 16 residues.

In its sample, this clonotype was seen a few times. CDR3 in DNA: TGCAGTGCTAGAGATATAAAGACAGGGGACACCGGGGAGCTGTTTTTT. Its translation is CSARDIKTGDTGELFF. This chain uses TRBV20-1 with TRBJ2-2; 8 nucleotides agree with TRBD1. Per germline, CDR1 DFQATT and CDR2 SNEGSKA (reference sequence). V lost 0 bases and J lost 3; bases outside the gene matches: 6. The CDR3 sequence is 16 residues long.

Ten or more counts support this clonotype. The chain recombines TRBV27 with TRBJ2-7; possible D gene TRBD1, 6 bases. The V and J ends lost 6 bases and 3 bases respectively, with 18 bases between them. Germline assignment: CDR1 MNHEY and CDR2 SMNVEV (reference sequence). The CDR3 has 15 amino acids. DNA for the CDR3: TGTGCCAGCAGCCCTGGACAGCCTAATCACTACGAGCAGTACTTC. It yields the protein CASSPGQPNHYEQYF.

This clonotype appeared many times. The chain links TRBV9 to TRBJ1-2; 7 bases fit TRBD1. This CDR3 comprises 17 residues. The V and J ends lost 1 base and 0 bases, in that order; junction bases with no gene match: 9. Germline CDR1 SGDLS, CDR2 YYNGEE. CDR3 coding DNA: TGTGCCAGCAGCGTACTACCGACAGGGAAGGCTAACTATGGCTACACCTTC. This sequence encodes CASSVLPTGKANYGYTF.

This clonotype has only one observation. The V gene is TRBV7-2, the J gene TRBJ1-6; D is perhaps TRBD1 (5 bases). Germline values: CDR1 SGHTA, CDR2 FQGNSA. V was clipped by 5 bases and J by 9 bases, with 14 bases between them. CDR3 length: 14 residues. CDR3 in DNA: TGTGCCAGCAGCACCTGGACCGGGGCTTCACCCCTCCACTTT. Protein sequence: CASSTWTGASPLHF.

This clonotype was seen at least ten times. V gene TRBV6-5 combines with J gene TRBJ1-6; perhaps TRBD1 as D (6 bases). Trimming took 6 bases from V and 7 from J, leaving 13 bases between them. This CDR3 comprises 14 residues. CDR1 and CDR2 from the germline V gene are MNHEY and SVGAGI. Written as DNA, the CDR3 is TGTGCCAGCAGGCGACAGGCGCTGAATTCACCCCTCCACTTT. This sequence encodes CASRRQALNSPLHF.

This clonotype was detected ten times or more. V usage is TRBV5-5 and J usage is TRBJ1-1; tentative D call: TRBD1 (5 bases). This CDR3 spans 13 amino acids. Germline V gene lookup returns CDR1 SGHKS and CDR2 YYEKEE (reference sequence). Trimming stripped 10 bases from V and 6 bases from J, with 19 bases between. The chain's CDR3 is CAQKRGRFPEAFF. The CDR3 DNA follows: TGTGCCCAAAAGAGGGGAAGGTTCCCTGAAGCTTTCTTT.

This clonotype was detected many times. The chain has TRBV20-1 and TRBJ2-7; 13 bases line up with TRBD2. The CDR3 covers 14 residues. The trim removed 1 base at V and 4 bases at J, leaving 1 base unmatched. CDR1 DFQATT and CDR2 SNEGSKA come from the germline V gene (reference sequence). CDR3 region: CSARATSGRYEQYF. CDR3 coding DNA: TGCAGTGCTAGAGCGACTAGCGGGAGGTACGAGCAGTACTTC.

V and J are TRBV6-2 or TRBV6-3 and TRBJ2-1; D may be TRBD1 (5 bases). The ends were cut back, 4 bases at V and 3 bases at J, with 10 bases in the middle. The CDR3 is made up of 14 amino acids. CDR1 and CDR2 (germline): MNHEY, SVGEGT. In DNA form, the CDR3 reads TGTGCCAGCAGTTCGGAGACAGACTACAATGAGCAGTTCTTC. It translates to CASSSETDYNEQFF.

This clonotype showed up many times. V is TRBV3-1 and J is TRBJ1-2; no definite D call. Germline V gene data show CDR1 as LGHDT and CDR2 as YNNKEL (reference sequence). Between the trimmed V and J ends, which lost 2 bases and 2 bases, there was a span of 18 bases. CDR3 size: 17 residues. The CDR3 region is CASSQFLGGKENYGYTF. Written as DNA, the CDR3 is TGTGCCAGCAGCCAATTTTTAGGAGGAAAGGAGAACTATGGCTACACCTTC.

Ten or more counts support this clonotype. The chain couples TRBV24-1 to TRBJ2-1; TRBD2 aligns across 12 bases. The length of the CDR3 is 19 residues. The J segment lost 5 bases and the V segment lost 2 bases, leaving 12 bases of the junction unmatched. Per germline, CDR1 KGHDR and CDR2 SFDVKD. In DNA, the CDR3 is TGTGCCACCAGTGATTGGGGATCTTCTAGCGGGGGGGCCAACAATGAGCAGTTCTTC. Its protein is CATSDWGSSSGGANNEQFF.

This clonotype came up many times. The chain uses TRBV20-1 and TRBJ2-7; 8 nucleotides agree with TRBD1. The V gene's germline CDR1 is DFQATT and CDR2 SNEGSKA (reference sequence). This CDR3 spans 14 amino acids. The V and J ends lost 5 bases and 2 bases, in that order; junction bases with no gene match: 8. The CDR3 nucleotides read TGCAGTGCTCTGGACTCGGACAGGGCCTACGAGCAGTACTTC. Translating it yields CSALDSDRAYEQYF.

Many counts were recorded for this clonotype. The chain is built from TRBV11-2 and TRBJ2-1; no firm D call. Trimming stripped 3 bases from V and 4 bases from J, with 7 bases between. Per the germline V gene, CDR1 is SGHAT and CDR2 is FQNNGV. The CDR3 totals 13 residues. CDR3 in amino acids: CASSFGEYNEQFF. In nucleotides, the CDR3 is TGTGCCAGCAGCTTCGGAGAGTACAATGAGCAGTTCTTC.

This clonotype was detected many times. This chain uses TRBV7-6 with TRBJ2-3; possible D gene TRBD2, 5 bases. The CDR3 runs to 15 residues. V gave up 9 bases and J gave up 0 bases, with 16 bases separating them. Per germline, CDR1 SGHVS and CDR2 FNYEAQ. This CDR3 reads CASRPEDASTDTQYF. CDR3 bases: TGTGCCAGTAGGCCGGAGGACGCCAGCACAGATACGCAGTATTTT. The full variable domain, completed using reference TRBV7-6 and TRBJ2-3, is GAGVSQSPRYKVTKRGQDVALRCDPISGHVSLYWYRQALGQGPEFLTYFNYEAQQDKSGLPNDRFSAERPEGSISTLTIQRTEQRDSAMYRCASRPEDASTDTQYFGPGTRLTVL.

This clonotype appeared many times. V gene TRBV18 combines with J gene TRBJ2-5; the D call may be TRBD1 or TRBD2 (5 bases each). Trimming stripped 6 bases from V and 4 bases from J, with 15 bases between. The CDR3 consists of 14 residues. Germline loops: CDR1 KGHSH, CDR2 LQKENI. For the CDR3, the DNA is TGTGCCAGCTCGCAGGGAGAGTCGTTAGAGACCCAGTACTTC. This translates into CASSQGESLETQYF.

This rearrangement joins TRBV7-2 to TRBJ2-7, with 7 bases that match TRBD1. CDR1 and CDR2 (germline): SGHTA, FQGNSA. The junction had 14 bases not matched to a gene; V was cut back by 6 bases and J by 3 bases. CDR3 length: 16 residues. The CDR3 nucleotides are TGTGCCAGCAGTTCCTATCCCGGGACAGTAGTCTACGAGCAGTACTTC. Its translation is CASSSYPGTVVYEQYF.

In this sample, this clonotype turned up a few times. The V and J genes are TRBV9 and TRBJ2-1; D is perhaps TRBD1 (6 bases). In germline, CDR1 is SGDLS, CDR2 YYNGEE. V lost 4 bases and J lost 4, with 15 bases in between. The CDR3 is 15 amino acids. The CDR3: CASSNRGDTYNEQFF. The CDR3 bases are TGTGCCAGCAGCAACAGAGGGGACACGTACAATGAGCAGTTCTTC.